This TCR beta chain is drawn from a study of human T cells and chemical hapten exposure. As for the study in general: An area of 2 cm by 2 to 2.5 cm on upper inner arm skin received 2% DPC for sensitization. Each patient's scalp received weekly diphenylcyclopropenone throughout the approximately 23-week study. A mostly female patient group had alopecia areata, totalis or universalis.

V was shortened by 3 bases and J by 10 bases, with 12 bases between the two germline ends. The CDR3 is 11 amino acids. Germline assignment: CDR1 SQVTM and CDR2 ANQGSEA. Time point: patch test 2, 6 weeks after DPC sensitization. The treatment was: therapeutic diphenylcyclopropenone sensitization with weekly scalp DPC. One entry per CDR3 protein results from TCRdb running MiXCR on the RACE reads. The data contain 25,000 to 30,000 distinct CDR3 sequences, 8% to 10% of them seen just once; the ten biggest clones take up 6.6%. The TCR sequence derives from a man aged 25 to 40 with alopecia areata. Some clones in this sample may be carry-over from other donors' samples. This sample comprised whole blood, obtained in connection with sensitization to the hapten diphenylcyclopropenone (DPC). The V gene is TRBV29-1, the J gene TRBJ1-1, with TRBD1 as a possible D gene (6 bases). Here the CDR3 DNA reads TGCAGCGTTGATGGGGGGGCTGGAGCTTTCTTT. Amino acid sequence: CSVDGGAGAFF.